What follows are 8 T cell receptor beta chains derived from one specimen sequenced in a study of blood T cell repertoires in COVID-19. Produced via immunoSEQ multiplex PCR; TCRdb's table is partial and in-frame only. The data hold under 150,000 clones, with around 88% observed a single time. Specimen: peripheral blood. Receptors originate from a woman aged 45 to 65 who had recovered from COVID-19.

CDR3 in amino acids: CASSVEPGLAGEQFF. CDR3 nucleotide sequence: TGTGCCAGCAGCGTAGAGCCGGGACTAGCTGGTGAGCAGTTCTTC. V gene TRBV9 combines with J gene TRBJ2-1, with 9 bases aligning to TRBD2. This CDR3 contains 15 residues. J was trimmed by 9 bases and V by 0 bases; bases with no gene match: 7. CDR1 and CDR2 (germline): SGDLS, YYNGEE. Complete variable domain (other parts from reference TRBV9 and TRBJ2-1): DSGVTQTPKHLITATGQRVTLRCSPRSGDLSVYWYQQSLDQGLQFLIQYYNGEERAKGNILERFSAQQFPDLHSELNLSSLELGDSALYFCASSVEPGLAGEQFFGPGTRLTVL.

The CDR3 loop is CASASTDRGNVNYGYTF. In nucleotides, the CDR3 is TGTGCCAGCGCGTCCACGGACAGGGGCAACGTCAACTATGGCTACACCTTC. The chain employs TRBV7-9 and TRBJ1-2; 9 bases agree with TRBD1. This CDR3 comprises 17 residues. Germline lookup yields CDR1 SEHNR and CDR2 FQNEAQ (reference sequence). V was clipped by 8 bases and J by 2 bases; unmatched bases: 15.

The gene calls are TRBV4-1 and TRBJ1-2; a possible D gene is TRBD1 (6 bases). The CDR3 loop spans 15 amino acids. V lost 1 base and J 5 bases, leaving 14 bases between the germline ends. The germline V gene has CDR1 MGHRA and CDR2 YSYEKL. CDR3 nucleotide sequence: TGCGCCAGCAGCCAAGGAGAAGGGGGAGCTTATGGCTACACCTTC. Its protein product is CASSQGEGGAYGYTF.

This clone was observed a few times. The rearrangement uses TRBV7-9 and TRBJ1-4; 7 nucleotides line up with TRBD1. The V gene end was trimmed by 6 bases and the J gene end by 8 bases; junction bases not matched to a gene: 9. The CDR3 consists of 14 residues. CDR1 is SEHNR, CDR2 FQNEAQ, per germline (reference sequence). Here the CDR3 reads CASSHRGISEKLFF. CDR3 nucleotides: TGTGCCAGCAGTCACAGGGGAATCTCAGAAAAACTGTTTTTT.

This chain joins TRBV5-1 and TRBJ2-5; TRBD2 is a possible D gene (6 bases). V was cut by 4 bases and J by 2 bases, with 21 bases left in between. Germline loops: CDR1 SGHRS, CDR2 YFSETQ. CDR3 length equals 17 residues. CDR3: CASSPSPNPGDQETQYF. The CDR3 DNA reads TGCGCCAGCAGCCCCAGCCCTAATCCGGGAGATCAAGAGACCCAGTACTTC.

The CDR3 protein is CASSRSGRPDTQYF. Here the CDR3 DNA reads TGTGCCAGCAGTCGTAGCGGGAGGCCAGATACGCAGTATTTT. The genes are TRBV2 and TRBJ2-3, with 10 bases identical to TRBD2. The CDR3 runs 14 residues. From germline, CDR1 is SNHLY and CDR2 FYNNEI. Unmatched junction bases numbered 3, after V lost 5 bases and J lost 4 bases.

The chain carries TRBV19 and TRBJ1-6; the match to TRBD1 covers 9 bases. The CDR3 runs to 14 residues. Trimming cost V 6 bases and J 9 bases; bases outside gene matches: 6. CDR1 is LNHDA, CDR2 SQIVND, per germline (reference sequence). In DNA form, the CDR3 reads TGTGCCAGTAGGCCGGGACAGGGCGGTTCACCCCTCCACTTT. It translates to CASRPGQGGSPLHF.

The V gene is TRBV5-4, the J gene TRBJ2-7; a possible D gene is TRBD1 (5 bases). The V and J ends lost 0 bases and 1 base respectively, with 8 bases between them. The germline V gene has CDR1 SGHNT and CDR2 YYREEE (reference sequence). The CDR3 runs 14 residues. The CDR3 nucleotides are TGTGCCAGCAGCTTGGGAGACAGATCCTACGAGCAGTACTTC. Its translation is CASSLGDRSYEQYF.